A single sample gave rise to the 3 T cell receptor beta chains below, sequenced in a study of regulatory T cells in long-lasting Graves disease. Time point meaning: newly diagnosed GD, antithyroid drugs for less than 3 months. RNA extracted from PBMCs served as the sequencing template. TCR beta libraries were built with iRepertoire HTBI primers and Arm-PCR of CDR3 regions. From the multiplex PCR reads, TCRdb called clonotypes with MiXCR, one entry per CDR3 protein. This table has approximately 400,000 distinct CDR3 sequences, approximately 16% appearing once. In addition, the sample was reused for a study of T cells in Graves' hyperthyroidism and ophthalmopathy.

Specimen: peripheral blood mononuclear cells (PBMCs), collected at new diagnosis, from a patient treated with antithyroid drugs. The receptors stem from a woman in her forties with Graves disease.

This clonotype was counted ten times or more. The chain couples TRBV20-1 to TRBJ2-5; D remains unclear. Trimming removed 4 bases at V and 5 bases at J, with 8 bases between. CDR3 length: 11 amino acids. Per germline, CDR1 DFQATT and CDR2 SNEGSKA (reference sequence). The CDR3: CSATTKETQYF. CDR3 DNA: TGCAGTGCTACAACTAAGGAGACCCAGTACTTC.

CDR3 bases: TGTGCCAGCAGCCCCCGGAACCCAAGGGGTGGCTACACCTTC. Translation gives CASSPRNPRGGYTF. This chain uses TRBV14 with TRBJ1-2; a possible D gene is TRBD1 (5 bases). Between the trimmed V and J ends, which lost 4 bases and 7 bases, there was a span of 16 bases. CDR3 length equals 14 residues. Germline-derived CDR1 and CDR2 are SGHDN and FVKESK. Supplemented by reference TRBV14 and TRBJ1-2, the full variable domain reads EAGVTQFPSHSVIEKGQTVTLRCDPISGHDNLYWYRRVMGKEIKFLLHFVKESKQDESGMPNNRFLAERTGGTYSTLKVQPAELEDSGVYFCASSPRNPRGGYTFGSGTRLTVV.

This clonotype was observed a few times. CDR3 bases: TGCGCCAGCAGCTGGGGACTAGCGGGCGCATCCTACAATGAGCAGTTCTTC. Translated, it gives CASSWGLAGASYNEQFF. V gene TRBV5-1 combines with J gene TRBJ2-1; 12 bases align to TRBD2. The V and J ends lost 3 bases and 1 base, in that order; junction bases with no gene match: 5. Germline lookup yields CDR1 SGHRS and CDR2 YFSETQ. The CDR3 extends over 17 amino acids.